This TCR beta chain was retrieved from a study of T cells in narcolepsy. Clones were read by immunoSEQ multiplex PCR, and TCRdb kept only the in-frame ones, dropping some. The sample records some 20,000 clones, roughly four fifths being singletons. A few counts support this clone. Its antigen is undetermined. Looked up from germline, CDR1 is LGHNA and CDR2 is YNFKEQ. The CDR3 runs to 13 residues. V was clipped by 0 bases and J by 4 bases, with 6 bases between them. Study-level points and caveats: Healthy controls reportedly lacked the autoreactive clonotypes serially found in patients' blood. Comparing one patient's CSF and blood CD4+ clonotypes highlighted HCRT- and TRIB2-specific autoreactive clonotypes. In some patient and control memory CD4+ samples, autoreactive clones were absent.

Sequenced material: memory (CD45RA-) CD4+ T cells from blood. The chain is built from TRBV4-2 and TRBJ1-1; D ambiguous. The sequence came from a human donor in good health. The CDR3 spells CASSQEEGTEAFF. The DNA for the CDR3 is TGTGCCAGCAGCCAAGAGGAGGGCACTGAAGCTTTCTTT.